The 6 T cell receptor beta chains listed next were all sequenced from one sample in a study of T-cell reconstitution after alpha-beta-depleted transplantation in children. Preparation of the TCRbeta library involved a method that used unique molecular identifiers. TCRdb re-analysed the PCR reads in MiXCR, keeping a single row per CDR3 protein. The sample includes a few hundred thousand distinct CDR3 sequences, roughly a tenth of them seen just once. The sample in question was PBMCs from the stem cell graft donor, obtained from the stem cell graft. Receptors originate from a human donor who donated a stem cell graft to a child with acute myeloid leukemia.

The genes are TRBV5-5 and TRBJ2-3, with TRBD1 identical over 7 bases. Germline values: CDR1 SGHKS, CDR2 YYEKEE (reference sequence). The V and J ends lost 3 bases and 1 base, in that order; junction bases with no gene match: 8. The CDR3 is made up of 16 amino acids. CDR3 coding DNA: TGTGCCAGCAGCTCAAGGGGGCTGGTAGGCACAGATACGCAGTATTTT. Protein sequence: CASSSRGLVGTDTQYF. Drawing the rest from reference TRBV5-5 and TRBJ2-3, the complete variable domain is DAGVTQSPTHLIKTRGQQVTLRCSPISGHKSVSWYQQVLGQGPQFIFQYYEKEERGRGNFPDRFSARQFPNYSSELNVNALLLGDSALYLCASSSRGLVGTDTQYFGPGTRLTVL.

This clonotype was seen a handful of times. The chain couples TRBV20-1 to TRBJ2-5; a possible D gene is TRBD2 (5 bases). The CDR3 spans 18 residues. The V end lost 7 bases, the J end lost 0 bases, and 27 bases lay between the germline ends. Germline CDR1 and CDR2: DFQATT and SNEGSKA (reference sequence). CDR3 in DNA: TGCAGTGGAGTCGGCTTCTCCCCCCTTTGGGGAGACCAAGAGACCCAGTACTTC. This encodes CSGVGFSPLWGDQETQYF.

This clonotype turned up a few times. For the CDR3, the DNA is TGCAGTGCTCTCTCTCCGGGGGGGAAGATGAACACTGAAGCTTTCTTT. This encodes CSALSPGGKMNTEAFF. The rearrangement uses TRBV20-1 and TRBJ1-1, with D possibly TRBD1 on 5 matching bases. CDR3 length: 16 amino acids. CDR1 and CDR2 (germline): DFQATT, SNEGSKA (reference sequence). Trimming left V 5 bases short and J 0 bases short, with 19 bases between.

This clonotype occurred a few times. The chain's CDR3 is CASSALSSGRGNEQFF. In DNA, the CDR3 is TGTGCCAGCAGCGCCCTATCTAGCGGGAGGGGCAATGAGCAGTTCTTC. V gene TRBV7-8 combines with J gene TRBJ2-1; TRBD2 matches at 12 bases. V was pared by 5 bases and J by 6 bases, with 8 bases of the junction left unmatched. Germline V gene sequence: CDR1 SGHVS, CDR2 FQNEAQ. The CDR3 contains 16 residues.

There are many counts of this clonotype. The CDR3 region is CSVDSGSSGNTIYF. DNA for the CDR3: TGCAGCGTTGATTCAGGGAGCTCTGGAAACACCATATATTTT. The gene calls are TRBV29-1 and TRBJ1-3, with a weak D call TRBD1 (5 bases). The V and J ends lost 3 bases and 0 bases respectively, with 9 bases between them. CDR1 is SQVTM and CDR2 is ANQGSEA in the germline V gene. The CDR3 has 14 amino acids. Supplemented by reference TRBV29-1 and TRBJ1-3, the full variable domain reads SAVISQKPSRDICQRGTSLTIQCQVDSQVTMMFWYRQQPGQSLTLIATANQGSEATYESGFVIDKFPISRPNLTFSTLTVSNMSPEDSSIYLCSVDSGSSGNTIYFGEGSWLTVV.

This chain connects TRBV11-2 to TRBJ2-7; maybe TRBD1 (6 bases). Germline assignment: CDR1 SGHAT and CDR2 FQNNGV. This CDR3 is built from 15 residues. Between the trimmed V and J ends, which lost 3 bases and 2 bases, there was a span of 14 bases. The CDR3 nucleotides read TGTGCCAGCAGCTTTGAGGCCAGGGGCGCCTACGAGCAGTACGTC. Protein: CASSFEARGAYEQYV.